A single sample gave rise to the 9 T cell receptor beta chains below, sequenced in a study of blood T cell repertoires in COVID-19. Clones were sequenced by immunoSEQ multiplex PCR, and TCRdb holds only the in-frame ones, with some missing. The sample records some 200,000 clones, about 90% being singletons. Material: PBMCs or T cells enriched from blood (not recorded which). The receptors shown here come from a woman under 40 who had recovered from COVID-19.

The rearrangement joins TRBV25-1 to TRBJ2-7, with 7 positions matching TRBD1. CDR3 length equals 13 residues. Germline V gives CDR1 MGHDK, CDR2 SYGVNS. Trimming at V came to 3 bases and at J to 3 bases, leaving 2 bases not matched to a gene. CDR3 sequence reads: CASSENRGYEQYF. The CDR3 bases are TGTGCCAGCAGTGAGAACAGGGGCTACGAGCAGTACTTC.

The gene calls are TRBV4-3 and TRBJ2-7; 7 bases line up with TRBD2. Trimming took 1 base from V and 3 from J; bases not matched to a gene: 15. Germline loops: CDR1 LGHNA, CDR2 YSLEER. The CDR3 covers 18 residues. CDR3 sequence (DNA): TGCGCCAGCAGCCAAGTGGGCGGCGGGGGACTAAAACTCTACGAGCAGTACTTC. Translating it yields CASSQVGGGGLKLYEQYF.

The chain couples TRBV19 to TRBJ1-2, with 7 bases lining up with TRBD1. Trimming took 8 bases from V and 6 from J; bases not matched to a gene: 3. The CDR3 is made up of 11 amino acids. CDR1 and CDR2 from the germline V gene are LNHDA and SQIVND (reference sequence). The CDR3 DNA reads TGTGCCAGTCGACAGGGAGATGGCTACACCTTC. Residues: CASRQGDGYTF.

This rearrangement joins TRBV2 to TRBJ2-4; 9 bases match TRBD1. The CDR3 contains 15 residues. Germline V gene lookup returns CDR1 SNHLY and CDR2 FYNNEI. V trimming: 3 bases; J trimming: 2 bases; junction bases outside the gene matches: 2. The CDR3 loop reads CASSEDRGTKNIQYF. As DNA, the CDR3 is TGTGCCAGCAGTGAGGACAGGGGAACCAAAAACATTCAGTACTTC.

This chain links TRBV6-5 with TRBJ1-2; D is unclear. CDR3 length: 14 amino acids. Germline CDR1 MNHEY, CDR2 SVGAGI. Deletions cut 4 bases from V and 0 bases from J, with 9 bases between. CDR3 amino acids: CASSFGSSNYGYTF. The CDR3 DNA is TGTGCCAGCAGTTTCGGGTCCTCTAACTATGGCTACACCTTC.

This chain connects TRBV7-6 to TRBJ2-3; 11 positions match TRBD2. Germline trimming cut 5 bases from V and 0 bases from J; bases unmatched to any gene: 4. From germline, CDR1 is SGHVS and CDR2 FNYEAQ. The CDR3 consists of 16 residues. The CDR3 loop is CASSKLAGVSTDTQYF. CDR3 nucleotides: TGTGCCAGCAGCAAACTAGCGGGGGTTAGCACAGATACGCAGTATTTT. The full variable domain, completed using reference TRBV7-6 and TRBJ2-3, is GAGVSQSPRYKVTKRGQDVALRCDPISGHVSLYWYRQALGQGPEFLTYFNYEAQQDKSGLPNDRFSAERPEGSISTLTIQRTEQRDSAMYRCASSKLAGVSTDTQYFGPGTRLTVL.

The CDR3 DNA sequence: TGTGCCATCAGTGGACTAGCGGGAGGGGCCACCGGGGAGCTGTTTTTT. This translates into CAISGLAGGATGELFF. J is TRBJ2-2 and V is TRBV10-3, with TRBD2 identical over 14 bases. The CDR3 is made up of 16 amino acids. V shed 4 bases, J shed 4 bases, and the junction held 2 bases outside the gene matches. Germline V CDR1 and CDR2: ENHRY, SYGVKD.

The table lists this clone with a count of one. The chain employs TRBV3-1 (or the pseudogene TRBV3-2) and TRBJ1-1; D remains unclear. CDR1 LGHDT and CDR2 YNNKEL come from the germline V gene (reference sequence). This CDR3 is built from 14 residues. V gave up 2 bases and J gave up 4 bases, with 11 bases separating them. The CDR3 coding sequence is TGTGCCAGCAGCCAATGGTGGGCTCGCACTGAAGCTTTCTTT. Protein sequence: CASSQWWARTEAFF.

The genes are TRBV7-2 and TRBJ2-3; perhaps TRBD1 as D (5 bases). This CDR3 has 14 residues. V lost 7 bases and J 4 bases, leaving 15 bases between the germline ends. Germline CDR1 SGHTA, CDR2 FQGNSA. The DNA of the CDR3 is TGTGCCAGCACCCCCCGTGGGGCCCCAGATACGCAGTATTTT. Translation gives CASTPRGAPDTQYF. Based on the CDR3 plus reference TRBV7-2 and TRBJ2-3, the full variable domain is GAGVSQSPSNKVTEKGKDVELRCDPISGHTALYWYRQSLGQGLEFLIYFQGNSAPDKSGLPSDRFSAERTGGSVSTLTIQRTQQEDSAVYLCASTPRGAPDTQYFGPGTRLTVL.